This T cell receptor (beta chain) was sequenced in a study of blood T cell repertoires in COVID-19. Some clones are missing from TCRdb's copy, which holds only in-frame ones; the method was immunoSEQ multiplex PCR. Counted here are around 280,000 clones, about 88% occurring once; the ten biggest clones make up around 1.4%. This CDR3 is 15 amino acids long. The V gene lost 1 base and the J gene lost 2 bases, with 10 bases spanning the gap. Germline V CDR1 and CDR2: SNHLY, FYNNEI. This clone appeared a single time. This clonotype originated in a man aged 70-80 years with acute or convalescent COVID-19. The V and J genes are TRBV2 and TRBJ2-3; D might be TRBD2 (5 bases). The sequencing input was peripheral blood. The CDR3 DNA is TGTGCCAGCAGTGAAGTGGTTAGCGACACAGATACGCAGTATTTT. This sequence encodes CASSEVVSDTDTQYF.